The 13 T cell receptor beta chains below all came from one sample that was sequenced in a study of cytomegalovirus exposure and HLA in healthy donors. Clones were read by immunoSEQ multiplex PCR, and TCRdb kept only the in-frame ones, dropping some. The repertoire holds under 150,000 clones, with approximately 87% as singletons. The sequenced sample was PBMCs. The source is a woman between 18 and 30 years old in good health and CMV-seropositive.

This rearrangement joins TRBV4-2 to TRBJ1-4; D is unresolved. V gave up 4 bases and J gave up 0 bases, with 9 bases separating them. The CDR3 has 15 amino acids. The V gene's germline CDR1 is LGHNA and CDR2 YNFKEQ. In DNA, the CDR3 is TGTGCCAGCAGCCCCCGGTCGGCAACTAATGAAAAACTGTTTTTT. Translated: CASSPRSATNEKLFF.

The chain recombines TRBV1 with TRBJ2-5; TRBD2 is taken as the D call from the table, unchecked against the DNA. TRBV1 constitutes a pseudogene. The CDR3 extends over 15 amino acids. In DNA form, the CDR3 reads TGCACCAGCAGCCAAGCGAGCGGGAGAAGGGAGACCCAGTACTTC. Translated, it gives CTSSQASGRRETQYF.

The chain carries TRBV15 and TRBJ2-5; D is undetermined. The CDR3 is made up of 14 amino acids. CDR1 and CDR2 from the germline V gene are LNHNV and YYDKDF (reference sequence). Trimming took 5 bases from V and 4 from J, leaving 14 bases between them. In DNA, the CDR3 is TGTGCCACCAGCTCACGTAGCCCGGGAGAGACCCAGTACTTC. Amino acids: CATSSRSPGETQYF.

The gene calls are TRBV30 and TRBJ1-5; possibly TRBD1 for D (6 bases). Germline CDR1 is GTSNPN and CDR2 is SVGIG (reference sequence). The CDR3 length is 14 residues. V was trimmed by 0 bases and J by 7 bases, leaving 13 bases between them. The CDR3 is CAWSVGQPPQPQHF. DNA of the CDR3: TGTGCCTGGAGTGTAGGACAGCCCCCCCAGCCCCAGCATTTT.

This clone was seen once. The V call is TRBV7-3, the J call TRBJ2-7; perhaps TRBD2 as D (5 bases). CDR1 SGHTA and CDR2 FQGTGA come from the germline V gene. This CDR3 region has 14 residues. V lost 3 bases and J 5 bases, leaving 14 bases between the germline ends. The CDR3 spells CASSFGGASDEQYF. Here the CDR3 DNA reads TGTGCCAGCAGCTTTGGAGGCGCTTCGGACGAGCAGTACTTC.

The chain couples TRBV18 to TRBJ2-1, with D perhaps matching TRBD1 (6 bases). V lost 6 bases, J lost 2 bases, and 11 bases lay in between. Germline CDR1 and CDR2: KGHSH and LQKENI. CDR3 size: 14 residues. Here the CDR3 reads CASSTTGTYNEQFF. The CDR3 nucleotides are TGTGCCAGCTCCACCACAGGGACCTACAATGAGCAGTTCTTC.

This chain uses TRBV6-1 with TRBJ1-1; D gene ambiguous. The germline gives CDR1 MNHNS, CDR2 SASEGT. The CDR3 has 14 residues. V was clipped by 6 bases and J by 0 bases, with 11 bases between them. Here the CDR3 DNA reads TGTGCCAGCAGCCTTGACATTGTGAACACTGAAGCTTTCTTT. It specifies CASSLDIVNTEAFF.

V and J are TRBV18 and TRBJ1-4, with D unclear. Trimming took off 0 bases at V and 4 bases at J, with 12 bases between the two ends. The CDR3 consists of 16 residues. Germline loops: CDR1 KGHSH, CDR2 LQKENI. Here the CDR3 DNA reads TGTGCCAGCTCACCACCATATAGCCGGTTTAATGAAAAACTGTTTTTT. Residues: CASSPPYSRFNEKLFF.

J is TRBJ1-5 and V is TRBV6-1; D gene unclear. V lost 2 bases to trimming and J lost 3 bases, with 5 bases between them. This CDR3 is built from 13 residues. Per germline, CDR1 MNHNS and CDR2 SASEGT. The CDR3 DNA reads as TGTGCCAGCAGTGAACGGGACAATCAGCCCCAGCATTTT. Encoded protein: CASSERDNQPQHF.

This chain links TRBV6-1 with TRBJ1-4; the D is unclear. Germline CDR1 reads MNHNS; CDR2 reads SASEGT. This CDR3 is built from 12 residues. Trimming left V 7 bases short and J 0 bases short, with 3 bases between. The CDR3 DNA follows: TGTGCCAGCACGGCAACTAATGAAAAACTGTTTTTT. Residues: CASTATNEKLFF.

Here the CDR3 DNA reads TGTGCCAGCAGCCTGGCAGGGGCAGGTTTTTTT. Amino acid sequence: CASSLAGAGFF. The chain uses TRBV5-8 and TRBJ1-4, with a weak D call TRBD1 (6 bases). Between the trimmed V and J ends, which lost 4 bases and 17 bases, there was a span of 15 bases. CDR1 and CDR2 from the germline V gene are SGHTS and YDEGEE. The CDR3 contains 11 residues.

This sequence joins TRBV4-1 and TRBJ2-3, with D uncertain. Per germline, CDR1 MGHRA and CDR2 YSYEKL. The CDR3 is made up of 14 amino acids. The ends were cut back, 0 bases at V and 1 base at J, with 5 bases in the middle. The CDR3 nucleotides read TGCGCCAGCAGCCAAGAGACACGCACAGATACGCAGTATTTT. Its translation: CASSQETRTDTQYF.

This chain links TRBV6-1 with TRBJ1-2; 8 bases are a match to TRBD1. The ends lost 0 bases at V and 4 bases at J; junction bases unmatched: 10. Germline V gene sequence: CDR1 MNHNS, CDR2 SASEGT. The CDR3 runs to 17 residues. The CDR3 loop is CASSEAVTGAIAYGYTF. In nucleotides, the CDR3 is TGTGCCAGCAGTGAAGCCGTGACAGGGGCCATCGCCTATGGCTACACCTTC.